Each of the 21 T cell receptor beta chains below was sequenced from the same sample in a study of blood T cell repertoires in COVID-19. TCRdb's copy holds only in-frame clones and misses some; the assay was immunoSEQ multiplex PCR. The sample holds 310,000 or so clones, about 86% seen once. The source material was peripheral blood. The source is a woman between 45 and 65 years old with acute or convalescent COVID-19.

This clone was found once. This chain links TRBV19 with TRBJ2-5; D is perhaps TRBD2 (5 bases). CDR1 is LNHDA, CDR2 SQIVND, per germline (reference sequence). V was cut by 4 bases and J by 3 bases, with 9 bases left in between. The CDR3 length is 13 residues. The CDR3 coding sequence is TGTGCCAGTAGTACCGACGGGGAAGAGACCCAGTACTTC. Translated: CASSTDGEETQYF.

J is TRBJ1-1 and V is TRBV14; 8 nucleotides match TRBD1. With V trimmed by 4 bases and J by 3 bases, 1 base remained unmatched. Per germline, CDR1 SGHDN and CDR2 FVKESK. CDR3 length: 13 residues. CDR3 protein: CASSRQGYTEAFF. The CDR3 coding sequence is TGTGCCAGCAGCCGACAGGGGTACACTGAAGCTTTCTTT.

This chain connects TRBV2 to TRBJ1-6, with D possibly TRBD1 on 6 matching bases. The CDR3 has 13 amino acids. V was pared by 4 bases and J by 7 bases, with 8 bases between. The germline V gene has CDR1 SNHLY and CDR2 FYNNEI. CDR3 in amino acids: CASSGDRNSPLHF. CDR3 coding DNA: TGTGCCAGCAGTGGCGACAGGAATTCACCCCTCCACTTT.

V usage is TRBV6-5 and J usage is TRBJ1-3; 7 bases line up with TRBD1. From germline, CDR1 is MNHEY and CDR2 SVGAGI. CDR3 size: 13 residues. V was pared by 8 bases and J by 7 bases, with 8 bases of the junction left unmatched. The CDR3 DNA is TGTGCCAGCCTGCCTGAGGGGGCGAACACCATATATTTT. It encodes CASLPEGANTIYF.

The V gene is TRBV5-5, the J gene TRBJ2-1, with 13 bases identical to TRBD2. The V gene's germline CDR1 is SGHKS and CDR2 YYEKEE (reference sequence). Unmatched junction bases numbered 9, after V lost 5 bases and J lost 1 base. This CDR3 has 18 amino acids. The CDR3 region is CASSNLLAGGGSYNEQFF. CDR3 coding DNA: TGTGCCAGCAGTAATTTACTAGCGGGAGGGGGGTCCTACAATGAGCAGTTCTTC.

J is TRBJ2-7 and V is TRBV7-8, with TRBD1 matching over 9 bases. The CDR3 is 14 amino acids. Trimming at V came to 5 bases and at J to 1 base, leaving 3 bases not matched to a gene. Germline V lookup: CDR1 SGHVS, CDR2 FQNEAQ. The CDR3 DNA reads TGTGCCAGCAGCCGGACAGGGGATTCCTACGAGCAGTACGTC. As protein: CASSRTGDSYEQYV.

The V gene is TRBV30, the J gene TRBJ1-4; TRBD1 might be the D (6 bases). The germline V gene has CDR1 GTSNPN and CDR2 SVGIG (reference sequence). This CDR3 is 16 amino acids long. V dropped 4 bases and J dropped 3 bases, with 18 bases sitting between them. For the CDR3, the DNA is TGTGCCTGGACCCCAGGACAGTTGCTAGCTAATGAAAAACTGTTTTTT. It is translated as CAWTPGQLLANEKLFF.

This clone appeared a single time. The rearrangement uses TRBV5-5 and TRBJ1-6, with a weak D call TRBD1 (5 bases). This CDR3 region has 15 residues. With 3 bases removed from V and 2 bases from J, the gap between germline ends came to 9 bases. Germline V CDR1 and CDR2: SGHKS, YYEKEE (reference sequence). In nucleotides, the CDR3 is TGTGCCAGCAGCTCGGGGGAAACCTATAATTCACCCCTCCACTTT. The encoded protein is CASSSGETYNSPLHF.

This chain uses TRBV29-1 with TRBJ2-7, with 8 bases that match TRBD1. Trimming took 4 bases from V and 4 from J; bases not matched to a gene: 6. The CDR3 spans 13 residues. Germline CDR1 is SQVTM and CDR2 is ANQGSEA. Here the CDR3 reads CSVVGQGGYEQYF. The CDR3 nucleotides read TGCAGCGTTGTCGGACAGGGCGGGTACGAGCAGTACTTC.

This clone was detected only once. The V gene is TRBV7-2, the J gene TRBJ2-7, with D perhaps matching TRBD1 (5 bases). Germline CDR1 reads SGHTA; CDR2 reads FQGNSA. Trimming stripped 3 bases from V and 0 bases from J, with 9 bases between. The CDR3 spans 14 residues. The CDR3 is CASSLGQSSYEQYV. CDR3 nucleotide sequence: TGTGCCAGCAGCTTGGGGCAGTCCTCCTACGAGCAGTACGTC.

The CDR3 bases are TGTGCCAGCAGCAAGGGACAGGGGAGCGAGCAGTACGTC. This codes for CASSKGQGSEQYV. This chain uses TRBV7-9 with TRBJ2-7, with 10 bases that match TRBD1. The CDR3 covers 13 residues. The V and J ends lost 5 bases and 6 bases, in that order; junction bases with no gene match: 4. Germline loops: CDR1 SEHNR, CDR2 FQNEAQ (reference sequence).

V and J are TRBV7-2 and TRBJ1-2; D remains ambiguous. The germline V gene encodes CDR1 SGHTA and CDR2 FQGNSA. The CDR3 runs 13 residues. V was trimmed by 5 bases and J by 8 bases, leaving 15 bases between them. DNA for the CDR3: TGTGCCAGCAGCGTCGAGTACCTCGAGGGCTACACCTTC. Its protein is CASSVEYLEGYTF.

The chain joins TRBV12-3 or TRBV12-4 to TRBJ2-2, with D unresolved. The V gene lost 6 bases and the J gene lost 1 base, with 3 bases spanning the gap. The CDR3 loop spans 12 amino acids. Written as DNA, the CDR3 is TGTGCCAGCAGCATGAACACCGGGGAGCTGTTTTTT. Translating it yields CASSMNTGELFF.

V and J are TRBV7-9 and TRBJ2-5, with 9 bases lining up with TRBD2. Germline CDR1 SEHNR, CDR2 FQNEAQ (reference sequence). The CDR3 length is 15 residues. J gave up 2 bases and V 3 bases, and 4 bases lay outside the gene matches. For the CDR3, the DNA is TGTGCCAGCAGCTTCAGGCGGGGGGGACAAGAGACCCAGTACTTC. Amino acid sequence: CASSFRRGGQETQYF. Together with reference TRBV7-9 and TRBJ2-5, the CDR3 gives the full variable domain: DTGVSQNPRHKITKRGQNVTFRCDPISEHNRLYWYRQTLGQGPEFLTYFQNEAQLEKSRLLSDRFSAERPKGSFSTLEIQRTEQGDSAMYLCASSFRRGGQETQYFGPGTRLLVL.

The chain uses TRBV2 and TRBJ1-6, with 9 bases matching TRBD1. The germline V gene has CDR1 SNHLY and CDR2 FYNNEI. V shed 11 bases, J shed 1 base, and the junction held 6 bases outside the gene matches. CDR3 size: 15 residues. CDR3 protein: CAGRTGESYNSPLHF. CDR3 in DNA: TGTGCCGGCCGGACAGGGGAGTCCTATAATTCACCCCTCCACTTT.

This clone occurred a few times. The chain has TRBV6-5 and TRBJ1-6; a weak D match, TRBD1 (6 bases). V lost 0 bases and J 9 bases, leaving 15 bases between the germline ends. CDR3 size: 16 residues. Germline CDR1 reads MNHEY; CDR2 reads SVGAGI. The CDR3 loop reads CASSYSWQGTGSPLHF. The CDR3 nucleotides are TGTGCCAGCAGTTACTCTTGGCAGGGGACCGGTTCACCCCTCCACTTT.

The chain is built from TRBV5-1 and TRBJ1-1; D might be TRBD1 (6 bases). Germline V gene lookup returns CDR1 SGHRS and CDR2 YFSETQ. CDR3 length: 15 residues. With 3 bases removed from V and 4 bases from J, the gap between germline ends came to 16 bases. The CDR3: CASSWEGQGGTEAFF. The CDR3 DNA sequence: TGCGCCAGCAGCTGGGAGGGACAAGGCGGCACTGAAGCTTTCTTT.

This clone has only a few counts. CDR3 DNA: TGTGCCAGCAGCGGGACTAGCGGGAGTGGAGATACGCAGTATTTT. The encoded protein is CASSGTSGSGDTQYF. This chain uses TRBV9 with TRBJ2-3; 13 bases line up with TRBD2. Germline lookup yields CDR1 SGDLS and CDR2 YYNGEE. V trimming: 3 bases; J trimming: 5 bases; junction bases outside the gene matches: 3. CDR3 length: 15 residues.

The V and J genes are TRBV7-2 and TRBJ1-2; D remains ambiguous. The CDR3 covers 15 residues. V gave up 3 bases and J gave up 0 bases, with 11 bases separating them. CDR1 is SGHTA and CDR2 is FQGNSA in the germline V gene. The CDR3, as DNA: TGTGCCAGCAGCTTCCCAGGTTCTTCTAACTATGGCTACACCTTC. Amino acid sequence: CASSFPGSSNYGYTF.

The chain recombines TRBV7-9 with TRBJ1-4; 7 bases agree with TRBD1. This CDR3 is built from 13 residues. J was trimmed by 8 bases and V by 5 bases; bases with no gene match: 5. Germline CDR1 SEHNR, CDR2 FQNEAQ (reference sequence). This CDR3 reads CASSPGTVEKLFF. The CDR3 bases are TGTGCCAGCAGCCCCGGGACAGTGGAAAAACTGTTTTTT.

This clone was seen more than once but under ten times. This chain connects TRBV19 to TRBJ2-7, with D possibly being TRBD1 (5 bases). CDR1 is LNHDA, CDR2 SQIVND, per germline (reference sequence). This CDR3 has 13 amino acids. The germline V and J ends were trimmed by 5 bases and 1 base, with 9 bases remaining between them. This CDR3 reads CASSVQGSYEQYV. CDR3 nucleotides: TGTGCCAGTAGTGTGCAGGGATCCTACGAGCAGTACGTC.